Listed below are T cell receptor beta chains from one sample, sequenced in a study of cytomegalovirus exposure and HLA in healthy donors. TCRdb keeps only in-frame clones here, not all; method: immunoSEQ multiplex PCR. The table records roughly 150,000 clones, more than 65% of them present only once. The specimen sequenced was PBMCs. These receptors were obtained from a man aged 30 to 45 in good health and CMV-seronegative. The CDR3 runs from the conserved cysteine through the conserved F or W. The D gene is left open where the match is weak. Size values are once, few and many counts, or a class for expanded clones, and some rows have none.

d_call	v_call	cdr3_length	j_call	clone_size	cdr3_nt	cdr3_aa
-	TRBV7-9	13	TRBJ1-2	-	TGTGCCAGCAGCTTCGACGGGAACTATGGCTACACCTTC	CASSFDGNYGYTF
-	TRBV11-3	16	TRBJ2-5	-	TGTGCCAGCAGCTTAGGTGGCGCAGGGAGGCAAGAGACCCAGTACTTC	CASSLGGAGRQETQYF
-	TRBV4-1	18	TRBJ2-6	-	TGCGCCAGCAGCCAAGGCCCACAGGGAAACTCTGGGGCCAACGTCCTGACTTTC	CASSQGPQGNSGANVLTF
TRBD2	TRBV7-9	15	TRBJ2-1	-	TGTGCCAGCAGGTCCGGGACTAGCGGATTCAATGAGCAGTTCTTC	CASRSGTSGFNEQFF
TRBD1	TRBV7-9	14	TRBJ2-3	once	TGTGCCAGCAGCCCCGGGACAGCCGGGGATACGCAGTATTTT	CASSPGTAGDTQYF
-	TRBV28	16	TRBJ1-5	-	TGTGCCAGCAGTTTATGGGCAGGATTCAGTAATCAGCCCCAGCATTTT	CASSLWAGFSNQPQHF
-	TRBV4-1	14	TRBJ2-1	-	TGCGCCAGCAGCCAAGAGGGGGGTTTAAATGAGCAGTTCTTC	CASSQEGGLNEQFF
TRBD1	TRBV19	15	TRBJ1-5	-	TGTGCCAGCCGGGACAGGGGATCCGAATATCAGCCCCAGCATTTT	CASRDRGSEYQPQHF
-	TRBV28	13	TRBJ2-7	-	TGTGCCAGCAGTTTATCCCAGGGTAACGAGCAGTACTTC	CASSLSQGNEQYF
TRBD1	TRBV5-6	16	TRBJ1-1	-	TGTGCCAGCAGCTTTCTTCGGACAGGAGGTTTTACTGAAGCTTTCTTT	CASSFLRTGGFTEAFF
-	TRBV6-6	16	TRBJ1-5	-	TGTGCCAGCAGTTCCCTCCTCCCTTATAGCAATCAGCCCCAGCATTTT	CASSSLLPYSNQPQHF
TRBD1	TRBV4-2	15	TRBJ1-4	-	TGTGCCAGCAGCCCGGGACAGGGAGGTGGGGAAAAACTGTTTTTT	CASSPGQGGGEKLFF
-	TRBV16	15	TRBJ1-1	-	TGTGCCAGCAGTCTTTTACAAAACATGAACACTGAAGCTTTCTTT	CASSLLQNMNTEAFF
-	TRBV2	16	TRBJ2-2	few	TGTGCCAGCAGTGAAGCTTTAGGGCAGGGGTTCGGGGAGCTGTTTTTT	CASSEALGQGFGELFF
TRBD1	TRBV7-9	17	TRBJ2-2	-	TGTTCCAGCAGCTTAACCGGACAGGGTGCTAACACCGGGGAGCTGTTTTTT	CSSSLTGQGANTGELFF
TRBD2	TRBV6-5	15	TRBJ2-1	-	TGTGCCAGCAGTCAGACTAGCGGGGGGGGGAATGAGCAGTTCTTC	CASSQTSGGGNEQFF
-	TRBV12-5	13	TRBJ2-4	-	TGTGCTAGTGGGATCACAGGGACAAACATTCAGTACTTC	CASGITGTNIQYF
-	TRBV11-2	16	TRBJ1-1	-	TGTGCCAGCAGCTCCGGACAGAAAGTACTGAACACTGAAGCTTTCTTT	CASSSGQKVLNTEAFF
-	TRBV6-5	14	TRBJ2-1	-	TGTGCCAGCAGTTTCAGCGATGTAAGCGATGAGCAGTTCTTC	CASSFSDVSDEQFF
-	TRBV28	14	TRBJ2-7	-	TGTGCCAGCAGTTCCCCCGTCCTGGGCAACGAGCAGTACTTC	CASSSPVLGNEQYF
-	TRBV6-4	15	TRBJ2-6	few	TGTGCCAGCAAGTCCGGGTCCTCTGGGGCCAACGTCCTGACTTTC	CASKSGSSGANVLTF
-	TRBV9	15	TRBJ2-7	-	TGTGCCAGCAGCGTCCAGGAGGGGCCAACCTACGAGCAGTACTTC	CASSVQEGPTYEQYF
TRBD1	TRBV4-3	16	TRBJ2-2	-	TGCGCCAGCAGCCAAGACGCCAGGGGGCGGGCCGGGGAGCTGTTTTTT	CASSQDARGRAGELFF
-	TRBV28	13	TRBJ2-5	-	TGTGCCAGCAGTACCGCTAGGAAGGAGACCCAGTACTTC	CASSTARKETQYF
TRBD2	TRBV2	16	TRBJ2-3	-	TGTGCCAGCAGTGAATTGGCGGGAGGTTCCACAGATACGCAGTATTTT	CASSELAGGSTDTQYF
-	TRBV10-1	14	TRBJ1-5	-	TGCGCCAGCAGTGAGGGAGCCCCTCGGGGGCCCCAGCATTTT	CASSEGAPRGPQHF
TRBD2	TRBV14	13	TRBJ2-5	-	TGTGCCAGCAGCCTCGGACTAGGGCAGACCCAGTACTTC	CASSLGLGQTQYF